Presented here are 29 T cell receptor beta chains from one specimen sequenced in a study of response to subunit inactivated influenza vaccine. TCRdb processed the RT-PCR reads anew with MiXCR; each CDR3 protein has one entry. The data show more than 400,000 distinct CDR3 sequences, 10% to 11% seen once. The source was PBMCs from blood, collected about 6 weeks after vaccination. Every receptor here comes from a man aged 50-60 years who received an inactivated influenza vaccine.

This clonotype was counted at least ten times. The chain employs TRBV28 and TRBJ2-1; D is ambiguous. Trimming left V 5 bases short and J 8 bases short, with 10 bases between. Germline V gene sequence: CDR1 MDHEN, CDR2 SYDVKM. The CDR3 has 12 amino acids. The CDR3 region is CASSLRNHEQFF. CDR3 bases: TGTGCCAGCAGTCTACGGAATCATGAGCAGTTCTTC. Supplemented by reference TRBV28 and TRBJ2-1, the full variable domain reads DVKVTQSSRYLVKRTGEKVFLECVQDMDHENMFWYRQDPGLGLRLIYFSYDVKMKEKGDIPEGYSVSREKKERFSLILESASTNQTSMYLCASSLRNHEQFFGPGTRLTVL.

The chain recombines TRBV12-3 or TRBV12-4 with TRBJ2-1; D might be TRBD1 (5 bases). The CDR3 has 13 amino acids. V dropped 4 bases and J dropped 2 bases, with 6 bases sitting between them. The CDR3 coding sequence is TGTGCCAGCAGTTCGGACACCTACAATGAGCAGTTCTTC. Protein sequence: CASSSDTYNEQFF.

This clonotype was seen repeatedly, ten times or more. This chain uses TRBV10-3 with TRBJ2-5; D not resolved. CDR3 length equals 11 residues. V was cut by 3 bases and J by 5 bases, with 4 bases left in between. CDR1 ENHRY and CDR2 SYGVKD come from the germline V gene. Written as DNA, the CDR3 is TGTGCCATCAGTGACCGGGAGACCCAGTACTTC. This gives the protein CAISDRETQYF.

This clonotype was seen a handful of times. V gene TRBV7-9 combines with J gene TRBJ1-6; 7 bases align to TRBD1. This CDR3 contains 14 residues. The V gene end was trimmed by 6 bases and the J gene end by 9 bases; junction bases not matched to a gene: 8. Germline V gene lookup returns CDR1 SEHNR and CDR2 FQNEAQ (reference sequence). For the CDR3, the DNA is TGTGCCAGCAGTCGACAGGGTCTCGGTTCACCCCTCCACTTT. Translated, it gives CASSRQGLGSPLHF. Full variable domain (remainder filled in from reference TRBV7-9 and TRBJ1-6): DTGVSQNPRHKITKRGQNVTFRCDPISEHNRLYWYRQTLGQGPEFLTYFQNEAQLEKSRLLSDRFSAERPKGSFSTLEIQRTEQGDSAMYLCASSRQGLGSPLHFGNGTRLTVT.

This clonotype came up a few times. Possible read error: a much larger clone is one base away. J is TRBJ2-1 and V is TRBV3-1, with no clear D. The CDR3 has 11 residues. Trimming removed 2 bases at V and 8 bases at J, with 4 bases between. Germline CDR1 is LGHDT and CDR2 is YNNKEL (reference sequence). CDR3 sequence (DNA): TGTGCCAGCAGCCAATTCCATGAGCAGTTCTTC. It yields the protein CASSQFHEQFF.

This clonotype has more than one count but fewer than ten. The genes are TRBV7-8 and TRBJ2-3, with TRBD2 as a possible D gene (5 bases). V was clipped by 5 bases and J by 2 bases, with 8 bases between them. CDR1 and CDR2 (germline): SGHVS, FQNEAQ. The CDR3 spans 13 residues. The CDR3 region has the DNA TGTGCCAGCAGCCGAGGGAACACAGATACGCAGTATTTT. It specifies CASSRGNTDTQYF.

The chain recombines TRBV5-1 with TRBJ1-2, with no clear D. The CDR3 is 14 residues long. V gave up 0 bases and J gave up 0 bases, with 6 bases separating them. CDR1 and CDR2 (germline): SGHRS, YFSETQ. The CDR3 sequence is CASSLDGSNYGYTF. In nucleotides, the CDR3 is TGCGCCAGCAGCTTGGACGGATCTAACTATGGCTACACCTTC.

This clonotype turned up a few times. The J gene is TRBJ1-1, the V gene TRBV6-2 or TRBV6-3; D is unresolved. Deletions cut 2 bases from V and 11 bases from J, with 9 bases between. CDR3 length: 11 residues. Looked up from germline, CDR1 is MNHEY and CDR2 is SVGEGT. CDR3 amino acids: CASSYLTRAFF. In DNA, the CDR3 is TGTGCCAGCAGTTACCTGACACGGGCTTTCTTT.

The J gene is TRBJ2-5, the V gene TRBV5-1; perhaps TRBD2 as D (5 bases). The V and J ends lost 1 base and 5 bases respectively, with 12 bases between them. Looked up from germline, CDR1 is SGHRS and CDR2 is YFSETQ. There are 14 residues in the CDR3. CDR3 sequence reads: CASSLRASSETQYF. The CDR3 DNA sequence: TGCGCCAGCAGCTTGAGGGCTAGCTCGGAGACCCAGTACTTC.

This chain links TRBV12-5 with TRBJ2-5; D not resolved. Per germline, CDR1 LGHNT and CDR2 FRNRAP. V was trimmed by 1 base and J by 5 bases, leaving 5 bases between them. This CDR3 contains 12 residues. Here the CDR3 DNA reads TGTGCTAGTGGTTTGGGCTCGGAGACCCAGTACTTC. Encoded protein: CASGLGSETQYF.

This clonotype has only a few counts. J is TRBJ2-3 and V is TRBV5-1; a possible D gene is TRBD1 (5 bases). The CDR3 consists of 14 residues. Trimming removed 6 bases from V and 5 bases from J, with 16 bases in between. Germline CDR1 and CDR2: SGHRS and YFSETQ. The CDR3 spells CASTLPQGGDTQYF. CDR3 coding DNA: TGCGCCAGCACCCTCCCGCAGGGTGGAGATACGCAGTATTTT.

This clonotype was seen a handful of times. The V gene is TRBV6-5, the J gene TRBJ2-5; TRBD2 agrees at 7 bases. With V trimmed by 0 bases and J by 5 bases, 9 bases remained unmatched. The CDR3 length is 16 residues. Germline V lookup: CDR1 MNHEY, CDR2 SVGAGI. Written as DNA, the CDR3 is TGTGCCAGCAGTTACTCGGCCGCGGGGGTTGGGGAGACCCAGTACTTC. This gives the protein CASSYSAAGVGETQYF.

This clonotype was observed many times. This chain connects TRBV11-2 to TRBJ1-4; TRBD1 is a possible D gene (6 bases). Germline CDR1 reads SGHAT; CDR2 reads FQNNGV. The CDR3 length is 16 residues. V was cut by 5 bases and J by 4 bases, with 17 bases left in between. CDR3 coding DNA: TGTGCCAGCAGCCGACCCTCTGAGGACAGTAATGAAAAACTGTTTTTT. Amino acid sequence: CASSRPSEDSNEKLFF.

In this sample, this clonotype turned up many times. CDR3 loop: CASSPMNTEAFF. DNA of the CDR3: TGTGCCAGCAGTCCAATGAACACTGAAGCTTTCTTT. The V call is TRBV12-3 or TRBV12-4, the J call TRBJ1-1; unclear D gene. The CDR3 loop spans 12 amino acids. V was cut by 5 bases and J by 0 bases, with 4 bases left in between.

The V call is TRBV18, the J call TRBJ1-1; possibly TRBD1 for D (6 bases). Per germline, CDR1 KGHSH and CDR2 LQKENI. This CDR3 has 16 amino acids. The V end lost 3 bases, the J end lost 4 bases, and 18 bases lay between the germline ends. CDR3 amino acids: CASSPSLQGSSTEAFF. The CDR3 DNA sequence: TGTGCCAGCTCACCCTCCCTACAGGGAAGTAGCACTGAAGCTTTCTTT.

This clonotype was picked up many times. The chain recombines TRBV6-5 with TRBJ1-3; 10 nucleotides agree with TRBD1. The V and J ends lost 6 bases and 2 bases, in that order; junction bases with no gene match: 4. Germline V gives CDR1 MNHEY, CDR2 SVGAGI. The CDR3 extends over 15 amino acids. The CDR3 loop reads CASSLGQGAGNTIYF. In DNA, the CDR3 is TGTGCCAGCAGCTTAGGACAGGGGGCTGGAAACACCATATATTTT.

This clonotype was observed a few times. The chain couples TRBV5-1 to TRBJ1-1, with TRBD1 as a possible D gene (6 bases). V was shortened by 4 bases and J by 1 base, with 14 bases between the two germline ends. CDR3 length: 15 residues. Germline V lookup: CDR1 SGHRS, CDR2 YFSETQ. CDR3 residues: CASSPPGGANTEAFF. In DNA, the CDR3 is TGCGCCAGCAGCCCGCCCGGGGGGGCGAACACTGAAGCTTTCTTT.

The V and J genes are TRBV4-3 and TRBJ2-3; TRBD1 aligns across 7 bases. The V and J ends lost 3 bases and 2 bases, in that order; junction bases with no gene match: 20. Germline lookup yields CDR1 LGHNA and CDR2 YSLEER. The CDR3 contains 20 residues. The CDR3 nucleotides read TGCGCCAGCAGCCAGGGAACGTACCTACAGGGGCGAAGTCACACAGATACGCAGTATTTT. Its translation: CASSQGTYLQGRSHTDTQYF.

In this sample, this clonotype turned up a few times. The chain joins TRBV20-1 to TRBJ2-1; TRBD1 aligns across 7 bases. The CDR3 covers 13 residues. V lost 2 bases to trimming and J lost 4 bases; unmatched junction nucleotides: 2. Germline loops: CDR1 DFQATT, CDR2 SNEGSKA (reference sequence). The CDR3 DNA sequence: TGCAGTGCTAGAACAGGGGTTTACAATGAGCAGTTCTTC. Translated: CSARTGVYNEQFF.

The J gene is TRBJ1-2, the V gene TRBV4-3; tentative D call: TRBD1 (5 bases). With 0 bases removed from V and 8 bases from J, the gap between germline ends came to 13 bases. Germline V gives CDR1 LGHNA, CDR2 YSLEER. The CDR3 has 14 amino acids. The CDR3 protein is CASSQDGNRNGYTF. In DNA form, the CDR3 reads TGCGCCAGCAGCCAAGATGGGAACAGGAACGGCTACACCTTC.

This clonotype was observed a handful of times. This sequence joins TRBV13 and TRBJ2-6; TRBD2 matches 11 bases. The V gene end was trimmed by 5 bases and the J gene end by 0 bases; junction bases not matched to a gene: 18. Germline loops: CDR1 PRHDT, CDR2 FYEKMQ (reference sequence). The CDR3 covers 22 residues. CDR3 DNA sequence: TGTGCCAGCAGCCAAAATCCCCCCCTAGCGGGGGGCCTAAACTCTGGGGCCAACGTCCTGACTTTC. Amino acids: CASSQNPPLAGGLNSGANVLTF.

This clonotype was counted at least ten times. The CDR3 DNA is TGTGCCAGCAGTGCCGGGACCGCGTACGAGCAGTACTTC. It translates to CASSAGTAYEQYF. This rearrangement joins TRBV6-1 to TRBJ2-7, with D perhaps TRBD1 or TRBD2 (5 bases each). V shed 4 bases and J shed 4 bases, with 11 bases lying between them. CDR3 size: 13 residues. The germline CDR1 and CDR2 sequences are MNHNS and SASEGT.

In this sample, this clonotype turned up many times. The chain uses TRBV20-1 and TRBJ2-7; D tentatively reads TRBD1 or TRBD2 (5 bases each). Germline-derived CDR1 and CDR2 are DFQATT and SNEGSKA (reference sequence). V gave up 1 base and J gave up 3 bases, with 25 bases separating them. There are 18 residues in the CDR3. The CDR3 region is CSARVGWSPGGQNYEQYF. The DNA for the CDR3 is TGCAGTGCTAGAGTAGGTTGGTCCCCTGGGGGTCAGAACTACGAGCAGTACTTC.

This sequence joins TRBV7-9 and TRBJ1-6, with 9 bases that match TRBD1. CDR3 size: 15 residues. Per germline, CDR1 SEHNR and CDR2 FQNEAQ (reference sequence). The V gene end was trimmed by 0 bases and the J gene end by 10 bases; junction bases not matched to a gene: 4. The CDR3 protein is CASSLADRGGSPLHF. Written as DNA, the CDR3 is TGTGCCAGCAGCTTAGCGGACAGGGGAGGGTCACCCCTCCACTTT.

There are a few counts of this clonotype. This chain links TRBV7-9 with TRBJ2-6; D gene uncertain. The germline V gene encodes CDR1 SEHNR and CDR2 FQNEAQ (reference sequence). Between the trimmed V and J ends, which lost 5 bases and 3 bases, there was a span of 11 bases. The CDR3 spans 15 residues. Here the CDR3 DNA reads TGTGCCAGCAGCCCCCAAGTGGTTGGGGCCAACGTCCTGACTTTC. Residues: CASSPQVVGANVLTF.

The chain uses TRBV20-1 and TRBJ2-1; D tentatively fits TRBD1 or TRBD2 (5 bases each). The CDR3 has 13 residues. Trimming stripped 5 bases from V and 6 bases from J, with 14 bases between. In germline, CDR1 is DFQATT, CDR2 SNEGSKA (reference sequence). The CDR3 nucleotides are TGCAGTGCTCCTTACCGGGGCCTCAATGAGCAGTTCTTC. Residues: CSAPYRGLNEQFF.

This clonotype was counted many times. This chain connects TRBV5-1 to TRBJ2-5; D possibly corresponds to TRBD1 (6 bases). Germline V CDR1 and CDR2: SGHRS, YFSETQ. The CDR3 consists of 15 residues. V gave up 1 base and J gave up 1 base, with 11 bases separating them. CDR3 amino acids: CASSLFGGAQETQYF. The CDR3 nucleotides are TGCGCCAGCAGCTTGTTTGGGGGCGCCCAAGAGACCCAGTACTTC.

The J gene is TRBJ1-2, the V gene TRBV12-3 or TRBV12-4, with no clear D. The V and J ends lost 2 bases and 4 bases respectively, with 11 bases between them. This CDR3 has 14 residues. The CDR3, as DNA: TGTGCCAGCAGTTTATATCAGGACCCCTATGGCTACACCTTC. Translating it yields CASSLYQDPYGYTF.

This clonotype was detected a few times. V is TRBV9 and J is TRBJ2-5; 7 nucleotides line up with TRBD2. Germline V CDR1 and CDR2: SGDLS, YYNGEE. CDR3 length: 15 residues. Trimming removed 0 bases from V and 2 bases from J; junction bases left unmatched: 4. The CDR3 spells CASSVGASGQETQYF. DNA of the CDR3: TGTGCCAGCAGCGTAGGGGCTAGCGGACAAGAGACCCAGTACTTC.